This TCR beta chain emerged from a study of immune characterization of retroperitoneal liposarcoma. This CDR3 is built from 12 residues. Germline V gene data show CDR1 as MNHNS and CDR2 as SASEGT. With 8 bases removed from V and 2 bases from J, the gap between germline ends came to 7 bases. TCRdb re-called the PCR reads with MiXCR, one entry per CDR3 protein. The sample holds around 13,000 distinct CDR3 sequences, about 50% seen once. Sequences were obtained from tumor tissue. V is TRBV6-1 and J is TRBJ2-1, with D unclear. This clonotype originated in a female donor with retroperitoneal liposarcoma. CDR3 region: CASESPYNEQFF. In DNA, the CDR3 is TGTGCCAGCGAAAGTCCCTACAATGAGCAGTTCTTC.